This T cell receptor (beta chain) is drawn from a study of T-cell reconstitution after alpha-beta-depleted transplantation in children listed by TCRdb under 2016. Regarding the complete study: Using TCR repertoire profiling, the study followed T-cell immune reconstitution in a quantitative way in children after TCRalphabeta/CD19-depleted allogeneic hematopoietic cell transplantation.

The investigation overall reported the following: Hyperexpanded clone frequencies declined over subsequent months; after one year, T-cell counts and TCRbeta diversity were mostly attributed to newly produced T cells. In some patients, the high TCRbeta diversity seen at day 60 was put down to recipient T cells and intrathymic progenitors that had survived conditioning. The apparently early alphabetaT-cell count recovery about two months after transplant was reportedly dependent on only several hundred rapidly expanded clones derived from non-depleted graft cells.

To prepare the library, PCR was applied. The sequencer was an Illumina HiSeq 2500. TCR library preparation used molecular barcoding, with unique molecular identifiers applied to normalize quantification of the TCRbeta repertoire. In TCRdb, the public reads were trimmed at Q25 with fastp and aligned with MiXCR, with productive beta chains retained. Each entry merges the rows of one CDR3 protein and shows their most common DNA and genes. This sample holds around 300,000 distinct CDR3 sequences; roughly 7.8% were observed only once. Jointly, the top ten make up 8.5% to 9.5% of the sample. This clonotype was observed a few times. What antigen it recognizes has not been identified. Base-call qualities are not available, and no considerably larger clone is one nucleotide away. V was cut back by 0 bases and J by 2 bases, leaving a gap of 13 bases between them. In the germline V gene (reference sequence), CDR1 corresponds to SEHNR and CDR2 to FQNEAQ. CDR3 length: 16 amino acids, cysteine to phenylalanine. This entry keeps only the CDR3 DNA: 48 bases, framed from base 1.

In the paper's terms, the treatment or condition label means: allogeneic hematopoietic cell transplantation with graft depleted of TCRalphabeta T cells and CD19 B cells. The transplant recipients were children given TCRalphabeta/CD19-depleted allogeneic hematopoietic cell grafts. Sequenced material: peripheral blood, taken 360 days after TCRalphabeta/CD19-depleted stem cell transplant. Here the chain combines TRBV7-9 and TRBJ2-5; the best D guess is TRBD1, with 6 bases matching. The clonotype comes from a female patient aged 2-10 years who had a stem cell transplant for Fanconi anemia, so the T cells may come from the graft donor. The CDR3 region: CASSLAVRGLQETQYF. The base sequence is TGTGCCAGCAGCTTAGCGGTCAGGGGCCTTCAAGAGACCCAGTACTTC.